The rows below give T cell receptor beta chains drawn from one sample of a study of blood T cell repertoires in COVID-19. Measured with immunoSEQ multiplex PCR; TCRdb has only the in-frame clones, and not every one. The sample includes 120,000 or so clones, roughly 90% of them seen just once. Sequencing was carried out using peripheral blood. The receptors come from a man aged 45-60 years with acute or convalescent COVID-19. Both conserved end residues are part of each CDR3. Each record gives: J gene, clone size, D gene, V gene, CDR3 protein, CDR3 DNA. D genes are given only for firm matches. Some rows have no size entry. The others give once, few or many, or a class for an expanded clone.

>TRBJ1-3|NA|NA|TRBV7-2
CASSLVIDTSSGNTIYF
TGTGCCAGCAGCTTAGTCATAGACACAAGCTCTGGAAACACCATATATTTT
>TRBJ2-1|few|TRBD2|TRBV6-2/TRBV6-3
CASSYDPGGARTYEQFF
TGTGCCAGCAGTTACGACCCCGGGGGGGCCCGAACGTATGAGCAGTTCTTC
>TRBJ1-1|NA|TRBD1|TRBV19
CASISRRDRKNTEAFF
TGTGCCAGTATCTCAAGGAGGGACAGAAAGAACACTGAAGCTTTCTTT
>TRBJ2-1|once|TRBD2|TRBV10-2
CATRTSGRSVGAYNEQFF
TGCGCCACTAGGACTAGCGGGAGGTCGGTGGGGGCATACAATGAGCAGTTCTTC
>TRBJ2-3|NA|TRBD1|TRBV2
CASRKWDRGDTQYF
TGTGCCAGCCGGAAGTGGGACAGGGGGGATACGCAGTATTTT
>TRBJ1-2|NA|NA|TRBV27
CASSFSGRGAYGYTF
TGTGCCAGCAGTTTTTCCGGGAGAGGGGCCTATGGCTACACCTTC
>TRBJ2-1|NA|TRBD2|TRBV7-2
CASSSPGLAINEQFF
TGTGCCAGCAGCTCTCCGGGACTAGCGATTAATGAGCAGTTCTTC
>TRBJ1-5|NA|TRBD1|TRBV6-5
CASRFGAGGDQPQHF
TGTGCCAGCAGGTTTGGGGCAGGGGGCGACCAGCCCCAGCATTTT
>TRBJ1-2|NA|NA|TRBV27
CASSLRASRTYTF
TGTGCCAGCAGTTTGCGGGCCTCTAGGACCTACACCTTC
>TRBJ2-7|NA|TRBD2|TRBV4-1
CASSHGLAGGSYEQYF
TGCGCCAGCAGCCACGGGCTAGCGGGAGGTTCCTACGAGCAGTACTTC
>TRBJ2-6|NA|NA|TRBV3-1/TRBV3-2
CASSLLSAGANVLTF
TGTGCCAGCAGCCTCCTATCTGCGGGGGCCAACGTCCTGACTTTC
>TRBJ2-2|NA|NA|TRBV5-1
CASREGPNTGELFF
TGCGCCAGCAGGGAGGGACCGAACACCGGGGAGCTGTTTTTT
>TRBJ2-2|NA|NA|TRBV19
CASSRRPSGLDTGELFF
TGTGCCAGTAGCCGACGCCCTTCCGGACTGGACACCGGGGAGCTGTTTTTT
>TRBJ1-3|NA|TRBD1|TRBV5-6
CASSLFQGVYGNTIYF
TGTGCCAGCAGTCTATTCCAGGGGGTTTACGGAAACACCATATATTTT
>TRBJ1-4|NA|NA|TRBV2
CASSDTGWKLFF
TGTGCCAGCAGCGATACAGGGTGGAAACTGTTTTTT
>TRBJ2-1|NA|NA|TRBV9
CASSVSREESYNEQFF
TGTGCCAGCAGCGTGAGCAGGGAGGAATCCTACAATGAGCAGTTCTTC
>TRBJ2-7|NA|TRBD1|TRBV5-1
CASRRGQGNFYEQYF
TGCGCCAGCAGAAGGGGACAGGGGAATTTCTACGAGCAGTACTTC
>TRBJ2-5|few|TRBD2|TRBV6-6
CASSWTSRRETQYF
TGTGCCAGCAGCTGGACTAGCCGGCGTGAGACCCAGTACTTC
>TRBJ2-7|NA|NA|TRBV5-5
CASSRLRDKGYEQYF
TGTGCCAGCAGCCGCCTTAGGGACAAAGGATACGAGCAGTACTTC
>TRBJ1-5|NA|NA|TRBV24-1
CATSDTREGNQPQHF
TGTGCCACCAGTGACACTCGGGAGGGCAATCAGCCCCAGCATTTT
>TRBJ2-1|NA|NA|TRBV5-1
CASSSGLRLGFNEQFF
TGCGCCAGCAGCTCGGGACTCCGGTTAGGGTTTAATGAGCAGTTCTTC
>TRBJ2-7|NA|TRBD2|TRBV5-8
CASSTMTSAAEQYF
TGTGCCAGCAGCACAATGACTAGCGCGGCCGAGCAGTACTTC
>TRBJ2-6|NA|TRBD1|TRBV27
CASSAGQGHSLSGANVLTF
TGTGCCAGCAGTGCGGGACAGGGACATTCCCTCTCTGGGGCCAACGTCCTGACTTTC
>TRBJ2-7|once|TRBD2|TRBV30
CAWTRLAGSYEQYF
TGTGCCTGGACAAGGCTAGCGGGATCCTACGAGCAGTACTTC
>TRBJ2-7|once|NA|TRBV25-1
CASSEGNRGGYEQYF
TGTGCCAGCAGTGAAGGGAACAGGGGAGGCTACGAGCAGTACTTC
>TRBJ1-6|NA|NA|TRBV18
CASSPYITGDNSPLHF
TGTGCCAGCTCACCATACATTACAGGTGATAATTCACCCCTCCACTTT
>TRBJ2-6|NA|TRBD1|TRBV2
CASTIQGLSGANVLTF
TGTGCCAGCACTATACAGGGGCTCTCTGGGGCCAACGTCCTGACTTTC
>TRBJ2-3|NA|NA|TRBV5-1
CASTISGTDTQYF
TGCGCCAGCACTATATCTGGCACAGATACGCAGTATTTT
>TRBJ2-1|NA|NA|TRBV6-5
CASSYGGTYNEQFF
TGTGCCAGCAGTTACGGAGGAACCTACAATGAGCAGTTCTTC
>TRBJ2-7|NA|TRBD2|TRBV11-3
CASSLVFGTKNYEQYF
TGTGCCAGCAGCTTAGTTTTCGGGACTAAGAACTACGAGCAGTACTTC
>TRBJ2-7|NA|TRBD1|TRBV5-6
CASSSAWTGGSYEQYF
TGTGCCAGCAGCTCGGCTTGGACAGGGGGTTCTTACGAGCAGTACTTC
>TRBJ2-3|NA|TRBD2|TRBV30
CAWSVRRGGTDTQYF
TGTGCCTGGAGTGTACGACGGGGGGGGACGGATACGCAGTATTTT
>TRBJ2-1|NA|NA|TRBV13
CASSGGSSYNEQFF
TGTGCCAGCAGCGGGGGGAGCTCCTACAATGAGCAGTTCTTC